The 21 T cell receptor beta chains below all came from one sample that was sequenced in a study of T cell responses to AZD1222 COVID-19 vaccine. TCRdb's copy holds only in-frame clones and misses some; the assay was immunoSEQ multiplex PCR. The profile shows about 15,000 clones, 88% of them singletons. The sample consisted of peripheral blood, taken 28 days after the second AZD1222 dose. Receptors originate from an adult who received the AZD1222 COVID-19 vaccine.

The J gene is TRBJ2-3, the V gene TRBV11-3; D is uncertain. Germline CDR1 reads SGHNT; CDR2 reads YENEEA. Trimming cost V 5 bases and J 4 bases, with 16 bases left between them. CDR3 length: 15 residues. Here the CDR3 DNA reads TGTGCCAGCAGCCCCAGTGGGGTGCGCGCAGATACGCAGTATTTT. This translates into CASSPSGVRADTQYF.

This clone has more than one count but fewer than ten. The chain combines TRBV5-6 with TRBJ2-3; the match to TRBD2 covers 7 bases. This CDR3 has 15 amino acids. Trimming took 6 bases from V and 2 from J; bases not matched to a gene: 9. Per the germline V gene, CDR1 is SGHDT and CDR2 is YYEEEE. The chain's CDR3 is CASKKAQRDTDTQYF. In DNA form, the CDR3 reads TGTGCCAGCAAAAAAGCGCAGCGGGACACAGATACGCAGTATTTT.

The V gene is TRBV18, the J gene TRBJ1-6; tentatively, D is TRBD1 (6 bases). Per the germline V gene, CDR1 is KGHSH and CDR2 is LQKENI. The V and J ends lost 1 base and 7 bases respectively, with 8 bases between them. This CDR3 is built from 14 residues. CDR3 sequence (DNA): TGTGCCAGCTCACCACAGGGGGACAATTCACCCCTCCACTTT. Encoded protein: CASSPQGDNSPLHF.

V and J are TRBV19 and TRBJ2-6, with 7 bases lining up with TRBD2. CDR3 size: 17 residues. Trimming cost V 5 bases and J 0 bases; bases outside gene matches: 7. Germline assignment: CDR1 LNHDA and CDR2 SQIVND (reference sequence). CDR3 nucleotides: TGTGCCAGTAGTCTATCGCGGGGGAGCTCTGGGGCCAACGTCCTGACTTTC. Translation gives CASSLSRGSSGANVLTF. The entire variable domain, with the rest obtained from reference TRBV19 and TRBJ2-6, is as follows: DGGITQSPKYLFRKEGQNVTLSCEQNLNHDAMYWYRQDPGQGLRLIYYSQIVNDFQKGDIAEGYSVSREKKESFPLTVTSAQKNPTAFYLCASSLSRGSSGANVLTFGAGSRLTVL.

This chain uses TRBV29-1 with TRBJ1-2, with a tentative D call TRBD1 (6 bases). CDR1 and CDR2 from the germline V gene are SQVTM and ANQGSEA. The V end lost 3 bases, the J end lost 7 bases, and 21 bases lay between the germline ends. The CDR3 length is 15 residues. As DNA, the CDR3 is TGCAGCGTTGAGATCGGGGGGCGCGGACGAGGTGGCTACACCTTC. It translates to CSVEIGGRGRGGYTF.

The gene calls are TRBV4-1 and TRBJ2-2; D remains unclear. The CDR3 length is 17 residues. Trimming cost V 0 bases and J 2 bases, with 13 bases left between them. Germline V gene sequence: CDR1 MGHRA, CDR2 YSYEKL. The CDR3, as DNA: TGCGCCAGCAGCCAAGAAGATCTCCTTCTAAACACCGGGGAGCTGTTTTTT. Translated, it gives CASSQEDLLLNTGELFF.

DNA of the CDR3: TGCGCCAGCAGCTTCGAGGGGGCGGGTGAAAAACTGTTTTTT. It specifies CASSFEGAGEKLFF. The gene calls are TRBV5-1 and TRBJ1-4, with 7 nucleotides matching TRBD1. Germline V gene data show CDR1 as SGHRS and CDR2 as YFSETQ. The CDR3 spans 14 residues. The V segment lost 2 bases and the J segment 7 bases; nucleotides outside the gene matches: 5.

The chain is built from TRBV28 and TRBJ1-1; 8 nucleotides agree with TRBD1. Germline CDR1 reads MDHEN; CDR2 reads SYDVKM. The CDR3 is 12 amino acids. The V gene end was trimmed by 8 bases and the J gene end by 6 bases; junction bases not matched to a gene: 5. DNA of the CDR3: TGTGCCAGCTACGACAGGGGACCTGAAGCTTTCTTT. Its protein is CASYDRGPEAFF.

This CDR3 reads CASSQSGVGARTGELFF. CDR3 nucleotide sequence: TGTGCCAGCAGCCAATCCGGGGTGGGGGCTCGGACCGGGGAGCTGTTTTTT. The chain is built from TRBV3-1 (or the pseudogene TRBV3-2) and TRBJ2-2; perhaps TRBD1 as D (6 bases). This CDR3 comprises 17 residues. Between the trimmed V and J ends, which lost 2 bases and 5 bases, there was a span of 18 bases. Per the germline V gene, CDR1 is LGHDT and CDR2 is YNNKEL (reference sequence).

This chain connects TRBV6-5 to TRBJ1-3; D remains unclear. The CDR3 contains 12 residues. Germline CDR1 reads MNHEY; CDR2 reads SVGAGI. Deletions cut 7 bases from V and 0 bases from J, with 4 bases between. The DNA for the CDR3 is TGTGCCAGCAACCCCTCTGGAAACACCATATATTTT. This sequence encodes CASNPSGNTIYF.

The genes are TRBV7-9 and TRBJ1-6, with D tentatively TRBD1 (5 bases). Germline values: CDR1 SEHNR, CDR2 FQNEAQ (reference sequence). The V end lost 5 bases, the J end lost 0 bases, and 14 bases lay between the germline ends. The CDR3 is made up of 17 amino acids. CDR3 coding DNA: TGTGCCAGCAGCCCAGGGCCCGTGAGCTCCTATAATTCACCCCTCCACTTT. Translated, it gives CASSPGPVSSYNSPLHF.

The rearrangement uses TRBV11-3 and TRBJ2-1; the D is unclear. The CDR3 is 13 residues long. Looked up from germline, CDR1 is SGHNT and CDR2 is YENEEA. The ends were cut back, 4 bases at V and 3 bases at J, with 7 bases in the middle. The DNA of the CDR3 is TGTGCCAGCAGCTCCGGAATCTACAATGAGCAGTTCTTC. Protein: CASSSGIYNEQFF.

This chain joins TRBV18 and TRBJ1-1, with 10 bases fitting TRBD1. CDR1 KGHSH and CDR2 LQKENI come from the germline V gene. The CDR3 runs to 16 residues. With 6 bases clipped from V and 0 bases from J, the junction kept 7 bases outside the gene matches. The CDR3 nucleotides read TGTGCCAGCTCGCCTGGGACAGGGGCCCTGAACACTGAAGCTTTCTTT. It translates to CASSPGTGALNTEAFF.

V gene TRBV29-1 combines with J gene TRBJ1-2; TRBD1 might be the D (5 bases). The CDR3 extends over 13 amino acids. Germline V gene data show CDR1 as SQVTM and CDR2 as ANQGSEA. Trimming removed 3 bases at V and 4 bases at J, with 12 bases between. For the CDR3, the DNA is TGCAGCGTTGAGGACATAGGGGTCTATGGCTACACCTTC. Amino acid sequence: CSVEDIGVYGYTF.

This clone was detected a few times. The J gene is TRBJ1-4, the V gene TRBV5-8; TRBD1 aligns across 8 bases. The CDR3 is 17 amino acids. In germline, CDR1 is SGHTS, CDR2 YDEGEE. The J segment lost 7 bases and the V segment lost 1 base, leaving 12 bases of the junction unmatched. The CDR3 here is CASSLKGQGMSGEKLFF. In DNA, the CDR3 is TGTGCCAGCAGCTTGAAAGGACAGGGTATGAGTGGTGAAAAACTGTTTTTT.

The V and J genes are TRBV7-3 and TRBJ2-1, with a weak D call TRBD2 (5 bases). V was trimmed by 5 bases and J by 8 bases, leaving 16 bases between them. Per germline, CDR1 SGHTA and CDR2 FQGTGA. The CDR3 consists of 14 residues. The CDR3 bases are TGTGCCAGCAGCCTCGACGGGGTTTTGGATGAGCAGTTCTTC. Translating gives CASSLDGVLDEQFF.

The chain combines TRBV4-1 with TRBJ2-3; no clear D. Trimming cost V 2 bases and J 2 bases, with 14 bases left between them. The CDR3 covers 16 residues. CDR1 and CDR2 from the germline V gene are MGHRA and YSYEKL. CDR3 sequence: CASSQLGSDLTDTQYF. The CDR3 region has the DNA TGCGCCAGCAGCCAACTTGGTTCGGACCTCACAGATACGCAGTATTTT.

The chain joins TRBV10-3 to TRBJ1-6; no clear D. V lost 2 bases and J 6 bases, leaving 5 bases between the germline ends. This CDR3 comprises 13 residues. The V gene's germline CDR1 is ENHRY and CDR2 SYGVKD. In nucleotides, the CDR3 is TGTGCCATCAGTGAGACAGCTAATTCACCCCTCCACTTT. It encodes CAISETANSPLHF.

The V gene is TRBV5-1, the J gene TRBJ1-3; no definite D call. V shed 0 bases and J shed 7 bases, with 11 bases lying between them. Germline CDR1 SGHRS, CDR2 YFSETQ. This CDR3 is built from 14 residues. In nucleotides, the CDR3 is TGCGCCAGCAGCTTGGGACGGCTTGGGAACACCATATATTTT. This encodes CASSLGRLGNTIYF.

In DNA form, the CDR3 reads TGTGCCAGCAGCGCCAGAGGAGCGACTAGCGGATGGGTGGAGACCCAGTACTTC. Translated: CASSARGATSGWVETQYF. V and J are TRBV9 and TRBJ2-5; 9 nucleotides match TRBD2. CDR3 length equals 18 residues. Germline V gene data show CDR1 as SGDLS and CDR2 as YYNGEE. Trimming at V came to 3 bases and at J to 5 bases, leaving 17 bases not matched to a gene.

The V gene is TRBV18, the J gene TRBJ1-1; D possibly corresponds to TRBD1 (6 bases). V was shortened by 6 bases and J by 3 bases, with 17 bases between the two germline ends. Germline values: CDR1 KGHSH, CDR2 LQKENI. The CDR3 sequence is 15 residues long. The CDR3 protein is CASSPGGQEDTEAFF. The CDR3 DNA follows: TGTGCCAGCTCCCCCGGGGGGCAGGAGGACACTGAAGCTTTCTTT.